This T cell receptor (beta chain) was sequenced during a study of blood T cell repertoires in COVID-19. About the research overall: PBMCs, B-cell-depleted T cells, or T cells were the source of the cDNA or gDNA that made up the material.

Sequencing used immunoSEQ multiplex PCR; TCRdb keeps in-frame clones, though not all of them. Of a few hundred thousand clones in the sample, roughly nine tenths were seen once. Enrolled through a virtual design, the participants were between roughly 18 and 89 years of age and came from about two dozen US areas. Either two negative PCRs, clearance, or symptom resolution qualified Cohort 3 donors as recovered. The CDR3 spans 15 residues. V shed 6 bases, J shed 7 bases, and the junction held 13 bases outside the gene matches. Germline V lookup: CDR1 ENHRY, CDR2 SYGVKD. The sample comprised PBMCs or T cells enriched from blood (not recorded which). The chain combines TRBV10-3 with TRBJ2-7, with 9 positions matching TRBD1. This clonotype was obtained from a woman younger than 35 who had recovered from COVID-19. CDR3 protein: CAISGYSGQGMEQYF. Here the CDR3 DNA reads TGTGCCATCAGCGGATACTCGGGACAGGGTATGGAGCAGTACTTC.